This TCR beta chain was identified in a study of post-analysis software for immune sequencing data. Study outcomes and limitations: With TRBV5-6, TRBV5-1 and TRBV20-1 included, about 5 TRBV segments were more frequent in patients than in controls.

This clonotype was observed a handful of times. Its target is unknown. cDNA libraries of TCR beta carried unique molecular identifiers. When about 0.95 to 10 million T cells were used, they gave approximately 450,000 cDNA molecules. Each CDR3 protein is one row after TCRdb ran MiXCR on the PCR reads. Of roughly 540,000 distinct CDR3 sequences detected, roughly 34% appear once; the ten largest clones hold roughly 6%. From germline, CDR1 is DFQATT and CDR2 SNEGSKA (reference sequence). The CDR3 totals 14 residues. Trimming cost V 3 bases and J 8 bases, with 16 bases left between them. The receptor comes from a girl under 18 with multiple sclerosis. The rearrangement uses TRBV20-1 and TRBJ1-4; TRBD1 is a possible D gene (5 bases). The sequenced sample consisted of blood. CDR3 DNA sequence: TGCAGTGCTAGGGATTGGGGCAGGGAAGAAAAACTGTTTTTT. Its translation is CSARDWGREEKLFF.